This T cell receptor beta chain originates from a study of cytomegalovirus exposure and HLA in healthy donors. On the study more broadly: As released early, the data held approximately 80 million unique TCRs from HLA-typed donors. Study results and limitations: Fewer N-insertions than the 666-donor mean were reportedly shown by an Asian-associated ancestry cluster in a later analysis. V- and J-gene trimming of TCR beta was linked (in a later analysis) to a missense DCLRE1C variant. Most observed TCR sequences were rare, whereas some public TCRs were detected in many donors.

The PCR contained 60 Vbeta and 13 Jbeta primers. TCRdb's copy holds only in-frame clones and misses some; the assay was immunoSEQ multiplex PCR. The table records fewer than 250,000 clones, around 83% of them present only once. This clone has only one observation. Its matching antigen is unknown. This CDR3 spans 14 amino acids. Germline V gene sequence: CDR1 MNHEY, CDR2 SVGAGI. The V and J ends lost 2 bases and 4 bases respectively, with 11 bases between them. The TCR was taken from a man between 40 and 49 years old in good health and CMV-seropositive. The chain joins TRBV6-5 to TRBJ1-2; D may be TRBD1 (6 bases). Sequenced input: PBMCs. The CDR3 DNA follows: TGTGCCAGCAGTTACGGAGGACAGATCTATGGCTACACCTTC. It yields the protein CASSYGGQIYGYTF.